The clone carrying this TCR beta chain was recorded once. As yet, its antigen is unknown. Sequencing was performed with immunoSEQ multiplex PCR; in TCRdb, only in-frame clones are kept and a portion is missing. This sample yields 130,000 or so clones, of which roughly 84% are seen a single time; roughly 2% belongs to the top ten. These data originate in a study of cytomegalovirus exposure and HLA in healthy donors. Study outcomes and limitations: The authors confirmed in vitro that a few CMV-associated chains were specific for CMV antigens. High specificity and sensitivity for cytomegalovirus status were reported for the classifier.

CDR1 MRHNA and CDR2 SNTAGT come from the germline V gene. The CDR3 has 14 amino acids. V lost 6 bases and J lost 7, with 16 bases in between. The TCR sequence derives from a woman aged 25 to 39 in good health and CMV-seronegative. Sequenced material: PBMCs. The rearrangement links TRBV6-4 to TRBJ1-5; perhaps TRBD1 as D (6 bases). CDR3 DNA: TGTGCCAGCAGCCCACAGGGTCTTGGGCAGCCCCAGCATTTT. It encodes CASSPQGLGQPQHF.